Following are 4 T cell receptor beta chains from one sample sequenced in a study of blood T cell repertoires in COVID-19. Generated by immunoSEQ multiplex PCR, the TCRdb table keeps only in-frame clones and is missing some. The sample shows 200,000 to 250,000 clones, about 84% of them seen only once. Specimen: peripheral blood. The source is a human donor in a cohort sampled during active COVID-19.

The chain links TRBV7-8 to TRBJ1-4; tentatively, D is TRBD1 (6 bases). CDR3 length equals 15 residues. Germline values: CDR1 SGHVS, CDR2 FQNEAQ. Trimming cost V 3 bases and J 2 bases, with 10 bases left between them. The CDR3 coding sequence is TGTGCCAGCAGCTTTACCCAGGGGACTAATGAAAAACTGTTTTTT. Residues: CASSFTQGTNEKLFF.

V usage is TRBV3-1 (or the pseudogene TRBV3-2) and J usage is TRBJ1-4; D is ambiguous. V was pared by 6 bases and J by 5 bases, with 4 bases between. The CDR3 length is 11 residues. Germline-derived CDR1 and CDR2 are LGHDT and YNNKEL (reference sequence). Here the CDR3 reads CASSLNEKLFF. The CDR3 DNA is TGTGCCAGCAGTCTCAATGAAAAACTGTTTTTT.

This clone was counted a few times. V is TRBV6-5 and J is TRBJ2-1; D remains ambiguous. Trimming cost V 0 bases and J 5 bases, with 8 bases left between them. The CDR3 length is 14 residues. CDR1 is MNHEY and CDR2 is SVGAGI in the germline V gene. As DNA, the CDR3 is TGTGCCAGCAGTTACTCGGGCCGGAACAATGAGCAGTTCTTC. It codes for CASSYSGRNNEQFF.

CDR3 nucleotide sequence: TGTGCCACCAGTGACCAACAGGGTACATTAGGGGAGACCCAGTACTTC. As protein: CATSDQQGTLGETQYF. The rearrangement uses TRBV24-1 and TRBJ2-5; a possible D gene is TRBD1 (6 bases). This CDR3 comprises 16 residues. V lost 4 bases, J lost 5 bases, and 19 bases lay in between. Germline-derived CDR1 and CDR2 are KGHDR and SFDVKD.